This T cell receptor beta chain was identified in a study of cytomegalovirus exposure and HLA in healthy donors. Overall study findings and caveats: Association of a missense DCLRE1C variant with TCR beta V- and J-gene trimming was reported in a later analysis.

This clone has a single count. Antigen: not known. Use of 60 Vbeta and 13 Jbeta primers characterized the PCR. The data were produced by immunoSEQ multiplex PCR, yet TCRdb's version contains in-frame clones alone and is incomplete. The data hold approximately 100,000 clones, with more than 60% observed a single time. While unrecorded immune exposures were likely, the donors were nominally healthy when sampled. Losses at the gene ends were 3 bases for V and 2 bases for J; bases not matched to a gene: 2. Germline V gene lookup returns CDR1 SGHRS and CDR2 YFSETQ. There are 16 residues in the CDR3. The V call is TRBV5-1, the J call TRBJ2-6, with 10 bases fitting TRBD1. The sequenced sample was PBMCs. This receptor was identified in a female donor in good health and CMV-seropositive. The DNA for the CDR3 is TGCGCCAGCAGCTACGACAGGGGGCCTGGGGCCAACGTCCTGACTTTC. Protein sequence: CASSYDRGPGANVLTF.